The 27 T cell receptor beta chains below come from one sample, sequenced in a study of shared clonotypes between healthy human individuals. This table comes from immunoSEQ multiplex PCR, and its TCRdb copy is limited to in-frame clones, with some not included. The profile shows approximately 2,300,000 clones, approximately 90% of them singletons. Sequenced material: naive CD4+ T cells from PBMCs. The subset denotes: CD45RA+ positively selected. The receptors here all came from a young man in good health. Some clones in this sample may be carry-over from other donors' samples.

As concerns this clone: Additional DNA sequences in this sample encode the identical CDR3. V and J are TRBV30 and TRBJ2-2; D remains ambiguous. This CDR3 spans 11 amino acids. V was trimmed by 4 bases and J by 5 bases, leaving 5 bases between them. Per the germline V gene, CDR1 is GTSNPN and CDR2 is SVGIG (reference sequence). The CDR3 loop is CAWTRTGELFF. DNA for the CDR3: TGTGCCTGGACAAGGACCGGGGAGCTGTTTTTT.

In this sample, this clone turned up once. The J gene is TRBJ2-2, the V gene TRBV12-5, with D unresolved. Germline assignment: CDR1 LGHNT and CDR2 FRNRAP. Trimming removed 6 bases at V and 8 bases at J, with 10 bases between. The CDR3 covers 12 residues. Written as DNA, the CDR3 is TGTGCTAGTGGCCTACCTGGAGGGGAGCTGTTTTTT. Protein: CASGLPGGELFF.

This rearrangement joins TRBV5-1 to TRBJ1-3; 8 bases agree with TRBD1. Germline V gives CDR1 SGHRS, CDR2 YFSETQ. After removal of 0 bases from V and 4 bases from J, the junction contained 6 bases not matched to a gene. The CDR3 length is 16 residues. The CDR3 is CASSLEDRAGGNTIYF. CDR3 coding DNA: TGCGCCAGCAGCTTGGAGGACAGGGCAGGAGGAAACACCATATATTTT.

This chain joins TRBV5-1 and TRBJ1-4; weak D call: TRBD1 (5 bases). Germline CDR1 is SGHRS and CDR2 is YFSETQ. The CDR3 spans 15 residues. The V end lost 3 bases, the J end lost 0 bases, and 9 bases lay between the germline ends. The chain's CDR3 is CASSSQAATNEKLFF. For the CDR3, the DNA is TGCGCCAGCAGCTCACAGGCTGCAACTAATGAAAAACTGTTTTTT.

The sample holds one count of this clone. The chain links TRBV27 to TRBJ2-1; 9 nucleotides align to TRBD2. Germline CDR1 MNHEY, CDR2 SMNVEV (reference sequence). The length of the CDR3 is 17 residues. With 4 bases clipped from V and 2 bases from J, the junction kept 9 bases outside the gene matches. The CDR3 here is CASSSLAGRKTYNEQFF. CDR3 nucleotides: TGTGCCAGCAGTTCCCTAGCGGGACGAAAGACCTACAATGAGCAGTTCTTC.

The chain has TRBV14 and TRBJ1-5; no clear D gene. The CDR3 length is 15 residues. CDR1 and CDR2 (germline): SGHDN, FVKESK. Trimming shortened V by 0 bases and J by 6 bases, and 12 bases separated the two germline ends. For the CDR3, the DNA is TGTGCCAGCAGCCAAGAAGGGCCAACAAGTCAGCCCCAGCATTTT. Protein product: CASSQEGPTSQPQHF.

The chain links TRBV18 to TRBJ2-1; 13 bases agree with TRBD2. This CDR3 region has 16 residues. The germline V gene encodes CDR1 KGHSH and CDR2 LQKENI. Unmatched junction bases numbered 4, after V lost 1 base and J lost 7 bases. CDR3 DNA sequence: TGTGCCAGCTCACCACTCGGGACTAGCGGGGTTAATGAGCAGTTCTTC. Translation gives CASSPLGTSGVNEQFF.

This chain connects TRBV7-8 to TRBJ2-2, with D perhaps matching TRBD1 or TRBD2 (5 bases each). V was shortened by 5 bases and J by 2 bases, with 18 bases between the two germline ends. Per germline, CDR1 SGHVS and CDR2 FQNEAQ. The CDR3 loop spans 17 amino acids. Here the CDR3 DNA reads TGTGCCAGCAGCCGCTCAGAGGGGACCGGTAACACCGGGGAGCTGTTTTTT. Translation: CASSRSEGTGNTGELFF.

On this clone: Other DNA sequences in the sample encode the same CDR3. This chain connects TRBV5-1 to TRBJ2-5; 8 bases map to TRBD2. Germline CDR1 reads SGHRS; CDR2 reads YFSETQ. The junction had 4 bases not matched to a gene; V was cut back by 2 bases and J by 1 base. The CDR3 totals 15 residues. The CDR3 bases are TGCGCCAGCAGCTTTTTAGCGGGATTCCAAGAGACCCAGTACTTC. It codes for CASSFLAGFQETQYF.

The gene calls are TRBV10-1 and TRBJ2-2; 11 nucleotides match TRBD2. The germline V gene has CDR1 WNHNN and CDR2 SYGVQD (reference sequence). This CDR3 spans 14 amino acids. The ends lost 4 bases at V and 6 bases at J; junction bases unmatched: 1. The CDR3 reads CASSGLAGSGELFF. The CDR3 DNA follows: TGCGCCAGCAGTGGACTAGCGGGGTCCGGGGAGCTGTTTTTT.

This clone was detected once. In the same sample, other DNA sequences code for this CDR3. The chain couples TRBV28 to TRBJ1-4; D unresolved. CDR3 length: 12 amino acids. Trimming removed 6 bases from V and 4 bases from J, with 6 bases in between. Germline values: CDR1 MDHEN, CDR2 SYDVKM. CDR3 sequence: CASSRGNEKLFF. In nucleotides, the CDR3 is TGTGCCAGCAGCCGGGGTAATGAAAAACTGTTTTTT.

The chain carries TRBV9 and TRBJ2-2, with 11 bases identical to TRBD2. The length of the CDR3 is 15 residues. The junction had 1 base not matched to a gene; V was cut back by 0 bases and J by 6 bases. CDR1 is SGDLS and CDR2 is YYNGEE in the germline V gene. CDR3 protein: CASSVVSGRAGELFF. CDR3 nucleotide sequence: TGTGCCAGCAGCGTAGTTAGCGGGAGGGCCGGGGAGCTGTTTTTT.

The rearrangement joins TRBV5-6 to TRBJ2-7, with TRBD2 matching 9 bases. This CDR3 region has 17 residues. Trimming removed 0 bases from V and 3 bases from J; junction bases left unmatched: 10. Germline V gene lookup returns CDR1 SGHDT and CDR2 YYEEEE. CDR3: CASSLGGAGGPFYEQYF. The DNA for the CDR3 is TGTGCCAGCAGCTTGGGGGGAGCGGGAGGCCCTTTCTACGAGCAGTACTTC.

The V and J genes are TRBV19 and TRBJ1-3; 8 bases align to TRBD1. The CDR3 has 16 residues. The V gene's germline CDR1 is LNHDA and CDR2 SQIVND (reference sequence). V lost 5 bases and J lost 2; bases outside the gene matches: 8. CDR3 nucleotide sequence: TGTGCCAGTAGTTCCTGGACAGGGACAGCTGGAAACACCATATATTTT. This encodes CASSSWTGTAGNTIYF.

This chain uses TRBV4-1 with TRBJ2-7; 11 nucleotides match TRBD2. The CDR3 loop spans 17 amino acids. The V gene end was trimmed by 2 bases and the J gene end by 4 bases; junction bases not matched to a gene: 10. Looked up from germline, CDR1 is MGHRA and CDR2 is YSYEKL. The CDR3 bases are TGCGCCAGCAGCCAACCGACTAGCGGGACGAGAAAATACGAGCAGTACTTC. Translated, it gives CASSQPTSGTRKYEQYF.

This CDR3 reads CASSLFGDPNQPQHF. CDR3 nucleotide sequence: TGCGCCAGCAGCTTATTTGGGGATCCAAATCAGCCCCAGCATTTT. V gene TRBV5-1 combines with J gene TRBJ1-5; unclear D gene. The CDR3 has 15 amino acids. Germline-derived CDR1 and CDR2 are SGHRS and YFSETQ. The ends were cut back, 2 bases at V and 4 bases at J, with 13 bases in the middle.

As to this clone: The missing conserved phenylalanine or tryptophan at the end of this CDR3 makes a read error likely. The chain links TRBV6-5 to TRBJ1-1; tentatively, D is TRBD1 (5 bases). This CDR3 is 16 amino acids long. The germline CDR1 and CDR2 sequences are MNHEY and SVGAGI. Trimming pared 0 bases from V and 2 bases from J, leaving 13 bases between. The CDR3 here is CASSYSSGGANTEAFL. In DNA, the CDR3 is TGTGCCAGCAGTTACTCGTCCGGGGGAGCCAACACTGAAGCTTTCCTT.

The rearrangement joins TRBV29-1 to TRBJ2-3; D is possibly TRBD1 (6 bases). Germline values: CDR1 SQVTM, CDR2 ANQGSEA. V was cut by 3 bases and J by 7 bases, with 20 bases left in between. The CDR3 loop spans 15 amino acids. DNA of the CDR3: TGCAGCGTTGATCCTTGGGGGCAGGGTAGACATACGCAGTATTTT. Amino acids: CSVDPWGQGRHTQYF.

A word on this clone: Other DNA sequences in the sample encode the same CDR3. This rearrangement joins TRBV19 to TRBJ2-3; D ambiguous. The CDR3 runs 11 residues. The germline gives CDR1 LNHDA, CDR2 SQIVND (reference sequence). The V end was cut by 3 bases, the J end by 6 bases, with 4 bases between. Here the CDR3 DNA reads TGTGCCAGTAGTATCGCCGATACGCAGTATTTT. Translating gives CASSIADTQYF.

The chain joins TRBV27 to TRBJ2-1; D is unresolved. V was cut by 7 bases and J by 11 bases, with 12 bases left in between. This CDR3 is built from 11 residues. Per the germline V gene, CDR1 is MNHEY and CDR2 is SMNVEV (reference sequence). The CDR3, as DNA: TGTGCCAGCAAGGGTCCCCGTAAGCAGTTCTTC. This translates into CASKGPRKQFF.

The genes are TRBV29-1 and TRBJ2-1; unclear D gene. Germline loops: CDR1 SQVTM, CDR2 ANQGSEA. Trimming removed 5 bases at V and 0 bases at J, with 11 bases between. This CDR3 is built from 14 residues. This CDR3 is CSVTRWGSYNEQFF. DNA of the CDR3: TGCAGCGTTACCCGATGGGGCTCCTACAATGAGCAGTTCTTC.

The chain uses TRBV5-1 and TRBJ2-7, with 9 nucleotides matching TRBD1. Germline lookup yields CDR1 SGHRS and CDR2 YFSETQ. V was pared by 2 bases and J by 4 bases, with 10 bases of the junction left unmatched. The CDR3 is 16 amino acids. DNA for the CDR3: TGCGCCAGCAGCTTCAATTTCGGACAGGGGCAATACGAGCAGTACTTC. Its protein product is CASSFNFGQGQYEQYF. The full variable domain, in which reference TRBV5-1 and TRBJ2-7 provide the parts outside the CDR3, is KAGVTQTPRYLIKTRGQQVTLSCSPISGHRSVSWYQQTPGQGLQFLFEYFSETQRNKGNFPGRFSGRQFSNSRSEMNVSTLELGDSALYLCASSFNFGQGQYEQYFGPGTRLTVT.

The rearrangement uses TRBV28 and TRBJ2-7; D gene ambiguous. The germline V and J ends were trimmed by 4 bases and 6 bases, with 7 bases remaining between them. The germline gives CDR1 MDHEN, CDR2 SYDVKM. The CDR3 has 11 amino acids. CDR3: CASSSRVEQYF. CDR3 nucleotide sequence: TGTGCCAGCAGTTCTAGAGTCGAGCAGTACTTC.

This chain joins TRBV7-3 and TRBJ2-1; TRBD2 aligns across 7 bases. In germline, CDR1 is SGHTA, CDR2 FQGTGA. This CDR3 region has 12 residues. Trimming took 2 bases from V and 13 from J; bases not matched to a gene: 5. DNA of the CDR3: TGTGCCAGCAGCTTAGGGGCGGGAGCACAGTTCTTC. Protein sequence: CASSLGAGAQFF.

The rearrangement joins TRBV18 to TRBJ1-5, with no clear D. Germline CDR1 KGHSH, CDR2 LQKENI. The ends were cut back, 4 bases at V and 4 bases at J, with 20 bases in the middle. CDR3 length equals 17 residues. The DNA of the CDR3 is TGTGCCAGCTCACTGCTCGGGTCAGGTCAAGGGAATCAGCCCCAGCATTTT. Translation gives CASSLLGSGQGNQPQHF.

As regards this clone: Other DNA sequences of this sample code for an identical CDR3. J is TRBJ1-2 and V is TRBV4-3; weak D call: TRBD1 (5 bases). The CDR3 consists of 13 residues. CDR1 and CDR2 from the germline V gene are LGHNA and YSLEER. V lost 1 base and J lost 6, with 9 bases in between. CDR3 bases: TGCGCCAGCAGCCAAGGTCAGGGCGATGGCTACACCTTC. Amino acids: CASSQGQGDGYTF.

The chain recombines TRBV5-4 with TRBJ2-7; no definite D call. The CDR3 consists of 14 residues. Trimming removed 6 bases from V and 0 bases from J, with 13 bases in between. The V gene's germline CDR1 is SGHNT and CDR2 YYREEE (reference sequence). CDR3 region: CASTLSTNSYEQYF. As DNA, the CDR3 is TGTGCCAGCACCTTAAGTACTAACTCCTACGAGCAGTACTTC.